This T cell receptor beta chain was retrieved from a study of blood T cells in healthy people across ages. On the study more broadly: Template switching picked up about one barcoded beta molecule for each two T cells. Study-level findings and limits: No one knew whether donors had CMV, which possibly confounded expanded clonotype changes.

Caucasian individuals from Russia who were healthy and aged roughly 6 to 95 acted as donors. This CDR3 region has 15 residues. CDR1 MNHEY and CDR2 SVGAGI come from the germline V gene. The use of a sample-barcoded 5' primer and a J-beta primer mix characterized a second PCR of roughly 6 to 12 cycles. Each CDR3 protein gets one entry after TCRdb re-called the 5' RACE reads with MiXCR. Counted here are 600,000 to 900,000 distinct CDR3 sequences, under 30% occurring once; the ten biggest clones make up about 2.9%. On this clonotype: Its specificity is unknown. One end of the junction is discordant with germline, which a read error may explain.

This same sample was also part of a study on T cells of mothers and their children. That report notes: Study donors consisted of three healthy Caucasian mothers and their six children.

This TCR was sampled from a boy aged 5-17 years in good health. Sequencing was carried out using blood. This rearrangement joins TRBV6-5 to TRBJ1-5; 7 nucleotides match TRBD1. The CDR3 spells CASAKRGLNDQLQHF. In nucleotides, the CDR3 is TGTGCCAGCGCCAAAAGGGGGCTCAATGATCAGCTCCAGCATTTT.